The following is a TCR beta chain sequence with its context. Participants were aged roughly 18 to 100 years from around 24 US areas. Participant-reported clinical history was the basis for cohort assignment. Recovered Cohort 3 donors showed two negative PCRs, clearance, or symptom resolution. The sample belongs to a study of blood T cell repertoires in COVID-19. Study information: Acute-phase and convalescent COVID-19 samples originated in the United States, Italy and Spain.

Trimming cost V 3 bases and J 2 bases, with 14 bases left between them. Germline V gene sequence: CDR1 SEHNR, CDR2 FQNEAQ (reference sequence). CDR3 length equals 15 residues. Assay used: immunoSEQ multiplex PCR; TCRdb lists only in-frame clones, some missing. The data hold about 220,000 clones, with over 75% observed a single time. This receptor was identified in a woman aged 60 to 75 who had recovered from COVID-19. The sequenced sample consisted of PBMCs or T cells enriched from blood (not recorded which). V gene TRBV7-9 combines with J gene TRBJ2-7; D uncertain. In DNA form, the CDR3 reads TGTGCCAGCAGCTTTGGGCCTCGTGCCACCTACGAGCAGTACTTC. Amino acid sequence: CASSFGPRATYEQYF.